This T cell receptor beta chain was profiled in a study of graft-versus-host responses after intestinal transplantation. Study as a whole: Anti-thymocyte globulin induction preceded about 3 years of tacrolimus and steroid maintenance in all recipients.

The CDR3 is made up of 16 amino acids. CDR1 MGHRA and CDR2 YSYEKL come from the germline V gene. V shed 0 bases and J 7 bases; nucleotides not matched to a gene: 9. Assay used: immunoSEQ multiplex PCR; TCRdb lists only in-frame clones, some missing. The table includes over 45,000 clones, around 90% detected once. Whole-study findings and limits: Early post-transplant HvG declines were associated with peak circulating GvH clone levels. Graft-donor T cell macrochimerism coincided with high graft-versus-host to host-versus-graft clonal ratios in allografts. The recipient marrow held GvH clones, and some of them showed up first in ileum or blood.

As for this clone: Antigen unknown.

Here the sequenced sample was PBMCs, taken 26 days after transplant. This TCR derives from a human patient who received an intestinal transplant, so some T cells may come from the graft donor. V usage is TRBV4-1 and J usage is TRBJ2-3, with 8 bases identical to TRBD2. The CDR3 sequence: CASSQEGSGAPHTQYF. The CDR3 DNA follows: TGCGCCAGCAGCCAAGAAGGTAGCGGGGCGCCCCATACGCAGTATTTT.